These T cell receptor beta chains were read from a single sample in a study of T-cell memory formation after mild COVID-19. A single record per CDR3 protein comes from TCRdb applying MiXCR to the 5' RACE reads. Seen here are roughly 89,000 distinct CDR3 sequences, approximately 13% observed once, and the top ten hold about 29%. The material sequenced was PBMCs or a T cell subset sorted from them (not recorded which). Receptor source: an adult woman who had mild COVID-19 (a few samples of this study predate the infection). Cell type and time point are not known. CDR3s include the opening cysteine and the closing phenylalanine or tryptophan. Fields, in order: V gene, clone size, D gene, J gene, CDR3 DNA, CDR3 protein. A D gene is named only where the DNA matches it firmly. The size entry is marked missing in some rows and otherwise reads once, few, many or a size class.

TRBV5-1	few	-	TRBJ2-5	TGCGCCAGCACCGACGACCGGGACAAGGTTTTTGAGGAGACCCAGTACTTC	CASTDDRDKVFEETQYF
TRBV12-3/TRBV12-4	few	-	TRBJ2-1	TGTGCCAGCAGTTTACACAGTTCGGGCAATGAGCAGTTCTTC	CASSLHSSGNEQFF
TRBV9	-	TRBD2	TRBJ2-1	TGTGCCAGCAGCACCATCCCCGGGACTAGTGGAGATGAGCAGTTCTTC	CASSTIPGTSGDEQFF
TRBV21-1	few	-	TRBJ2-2	TGTGCCAGCAGCAAAGACCCTCCAGCCCTAACCGGGGAGCTGTTTTTT	CASSKDPPALTGELFF
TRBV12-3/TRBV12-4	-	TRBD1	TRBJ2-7	TGTGCCAGCAGAGGACAGGACTCCTACGAGCAGTACTTC	CASRGQDSYEQYF
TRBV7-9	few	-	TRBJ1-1	TGTGCCAGCAGCTTAGCTAGGGGGGTCACTGAAGCTTTCTTT	CASSLARGVTEAFF
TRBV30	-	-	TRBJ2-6	TGTGCCTGCCAGAAAGACTCTGGGGCCAACGTCCTGACTTTC	CACQKDSGANVLTF
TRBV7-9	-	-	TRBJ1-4	TGTGCCAGCAGCTTATTCCGCGGCGCAACTAATGAAAAACTGTTTTTT	CASSLFRGATNEKLFF
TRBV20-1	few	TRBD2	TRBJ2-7	TGCAGTGCTAGCGGGACTAGCCGCGACGAGCAGTACTTC	CSASGTSRDEQYF
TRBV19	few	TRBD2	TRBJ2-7	TGTGCCAGTAGTATGGAACTAGCGGGAGGGTTGAGCGAGCAGTACTTC	CASSMELAGGLSEQYF
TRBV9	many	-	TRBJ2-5	TGTGCCAGCAGCGTAGCCGACTTTGCTGGGACCCAGTACTTC	CASSVADFAGTQYF
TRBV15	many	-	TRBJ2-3	TGTGCCACCAGCAGACCACAAGGACAGCTCTTTACGTCAGATACGCAGTATTTT	CATSRPQGQLFTSDTQYF
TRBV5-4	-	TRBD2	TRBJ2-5	TGTGCCAGCAGCTTGCCGACCGGGGGGGTAGAGACCCAGTACTTC	CASSLPTGGVETQYF
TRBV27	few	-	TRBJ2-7	TGTGCCAGCCAGAGGAGCGAGCAGTACTTC	CASQRSEQYF
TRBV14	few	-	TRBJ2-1	TGTGCCAGCAGCCAGGTCGGGCGGTACAATGAGCAGTTCTTC	CASSQVGRYNEQFF
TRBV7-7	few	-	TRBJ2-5	TGTGCTAGCAGCCCGGACCCTGGAGAGACCCAGTACTTC	CASSPDPGETQYF
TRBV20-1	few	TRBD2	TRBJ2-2	TGCAGTGCTAGAGATCGCGGGAGGGCGAACACCGGGGAGCTGTTTTTT	CSARDRGRANTGELFF
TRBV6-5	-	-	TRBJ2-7	TGTGCCAGCAGTCTACTCGAAACATCCTACGAGCAGTACTTC	CASSLLETSYEQYF
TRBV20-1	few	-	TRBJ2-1	TGCAGTGCCCTGATGGACGGTTGGACGAATGAGCAGTTCTTC	CSALMDGWTNEQFF
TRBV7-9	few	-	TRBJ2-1	TGTGCCAGCAGCTTAGAGGGCCTATACAATGAGCAGTTCTTC	CASSLEGLYNEQFF
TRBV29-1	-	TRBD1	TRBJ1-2	TGCAGCGTTGAAGTCGCTAGCCTGGTCGGGGACAGGGTATATGGCTACACCTTC	CSVEVASLVGDRVYGYTF
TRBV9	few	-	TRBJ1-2	TGTGCCAGCAGCGTAGAGGGGGGACTCTACTATGGCTACACCTTC	CASSVEGGLYYGYTF
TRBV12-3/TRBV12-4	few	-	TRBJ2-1	TGTGCCAGCAGTTCGAACCCTCTCCCCCTAGCGCCGGATTTTTACAATGAGCAGTTCTTC	CASSSNPLPLAPDFYNEQFF
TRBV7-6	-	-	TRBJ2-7	TGTGCCAGCAGCTTAATGGGCCCAGTCCACGAGCAGTACTTC	CASSLMGPVHEQYF
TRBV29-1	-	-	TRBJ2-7	TGCAGCGTTGAGGCGGGGACCCCCTACGAGCAGTACTTC	CSVEAGTPYEQYF
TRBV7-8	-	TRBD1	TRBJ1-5	TGTGCCAGCAGCACGGACAGGGCTGGCAATCAGCCCCAGCATTTT	CASSTDRAGNQPQHF
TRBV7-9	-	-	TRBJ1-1	TGTGCCAGCAGCTCGACGACCGAGAACACTGAAGCTTTCTTT	CASSSTTENTEAFF
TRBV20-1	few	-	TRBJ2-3	TGCAGTGCCACGGGACCCACAACCACAGATACGCAGTATTTT	CSATGPTTTDTQYF
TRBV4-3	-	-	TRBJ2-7	TGCGCCAGCAGCCAAGATCAATACCCGACTAGTAGGTCCTACGAGCAGTACTTC	CASSQDQYPTSRSYEQYF
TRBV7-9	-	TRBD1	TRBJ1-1	TGTGCCAGCAGCTCAGGAGTTACAGGGGGCCCCCTTCGAGCTTTCTTT	CASSSGVTGGPLRAFF
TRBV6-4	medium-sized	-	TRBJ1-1	TGTGCCAGCAGTGACGGGGAGAACACTGAAGCTTTCTTT	CASSDGENTEAFF
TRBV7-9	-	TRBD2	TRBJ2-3	TGTGCCAGCAGCTTTACTAGCGATATGACAGATACGCAGTATTTT	CASSFTSDMTDTQYF
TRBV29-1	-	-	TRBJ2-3	TGCAGCGTTGAACCCGGCCCGACGGCGGGGGCAACAGATACGCAGTATTTT	CSVEPGPTAGATDTQYF
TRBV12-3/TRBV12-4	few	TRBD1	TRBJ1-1	TGTGCCAGCAGCAACCCGGGACAGTCTTACGCTGAAGCTTTCTTT	CASSNPGQSYAEAFF
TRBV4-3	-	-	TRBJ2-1	TGCGCCAGCAGCCAAGATCGAACGGGGGTCTCCTACAATGAGCAGTTCTTC	CASSQDRTGVSYNEQFF
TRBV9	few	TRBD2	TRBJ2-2	TGTGCCAGCGCCCTAGCGGCACGGGAGTCCGGGGAGCTGTTTTTT	CASALAARESGELFF
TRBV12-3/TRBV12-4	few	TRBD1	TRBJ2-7	TGTGCCAGCAGTCCGCGGGACAGGGGGTTCTACGAGCAGTACTTC	CASSPRDRGFYEQYF
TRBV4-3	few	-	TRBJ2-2	TGCGCCAGCAGCGGGAGTCCGAACACCGGGGAGCTGTTTTTT	CASSGSPNTGELFF
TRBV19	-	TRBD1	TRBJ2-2	TGTGCCAGTAGTATCACAGGGGGTCACACCGGGGAGCTGTTTTTT	CASSITGGHTGELFF
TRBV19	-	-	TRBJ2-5	TGTGCCAGTAGTATAGATCTCGACAGGCTACAAGAGACCCAGTACTTC	CASSIDLDRLQETQYF
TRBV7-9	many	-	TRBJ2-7	TGTGCCAGCAGCTTATCAGAGAGCTCCTACGAGCAGTACTTC	CASSLSESSYEQYF
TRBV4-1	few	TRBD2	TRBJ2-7	TGCGCCAGCAGCCAAGATCGGGCTAGCGGACTTGAGCAGTACTTC	CASSQDRASGLEQYF
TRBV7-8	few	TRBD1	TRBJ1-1	TGTGCCAGCAGCCAAGACGGACAGGGTAACACTGAAGCTTTCTTT	CASSQDGQGNTEAFF
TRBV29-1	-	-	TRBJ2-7	TGCAGCGTTGAAGAAGGGGTCTACGAGCAGTACTTC	CSVEEGVYEQYF
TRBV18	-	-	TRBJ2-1	TGTGCCAGCTCACTAAGGGACTACAATGAGCAGTTCTTC	CASSLRDYNEQFF
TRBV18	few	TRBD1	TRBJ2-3	TGTGCCAGTCGGACAGGAGGCGATACGCAGTATTTT	CASRTGGDTQYF